The T cell receptor beta chain under discussion was sequenced for a study of T cells in localized non-small cell lung cancer. Study observations and caveats: Adjacent uninvolved lung tissue had the highest T cell clonality, exceeding tumor. A single tumor region was sequenced, leaving heterogeneity possible.

This table comes from immunoSEQ multiplex PCR, and its TCRdb copy is limited to in-frame clones, with some not included. The table has 35,000 or so clones, roughly 89% seen once. As to this clone: The antigen is not known.

The sample consisted of peripheral blood, taken before any cancer treatment. This receptor was taken from a woman aged 35 to 75 with stage I lung adenocarcinoma.

The CDR3 region is CASSSAGATNEKLFF. In nucleotides, the CDR3 is TGTGCCAGCAGTTCAGCAGGAGCAACTAATGAAAAACTGTTTTTT. The V call is TRBV7-9, the J call TRBJ1-4; D not certain. The CDR3 runs to 15 residues. CDR1 is SEHNR, CDR2 FQNEAQ, per germline (reference sequence). Trimming cost V 6 bases and J 0 bases, with 11 bases left between them.